Below are 8 T cell receptor beta chains sequenced from a single sample in a study of CD8 T cells in Susac syndrome. Reverse transcription of roughly 0.5 to 1 ug RNA was carried out with random hexamers. TCRdb passed the immunoSEQ multiplex PCR reads through MiXCR, listing each CDR3 protein once. In the table there are about 120,000 distinct CDR3 sequences, around 94% of which are singletons. Sequencing used CD8+ T cells from PBMCs. All receptors derive from a human donor with Susac syndrome.

This chain connects TRBV4-3 to TRBJ2-1; the match to TRBD2 covers 11 bases. The germline V gene encodes CDR1 LGHNA and CDR2 YSLEER. V lost 2 bases and J lost 5; bases outside the gene matches: 5. The CDR3 runs 16 residues. The CDR3 DNA is TGCGCCAGCAGCCAACTACTAGCGGGAGAGGACAATGAGCAGTTCTTC. It codes for CASSQLLAGEDNEQFF.

This sequence joins TRBV12-3 or TRBV12-4 and TRBJ2-7, with 9 bases aligning to TRBD1. This CDR3 has 15 residues. V gave up 5 bases and J gave up 3 bases; unmatched junction bases: 8. The CDR3 is CASSLPTGGSYEQYF. CDR3 DNA: TGTGCCAGCAGTCTTCCTACAGGGGGCAGCTACGAGCAGTACTTC.

The chain links TRBV12-3 or TRBV12-4 to TRBJ1-2; TRBD1 might be the D (6 bases). This CDR3 comprises 13 residues. V was clipped by 5 bases and J by 3 bases, with 10 bases between them. CDR3 protein: CASSPHRDYGYTF. DNA of the CDR3: TGTGCCAGCAGTCCTCACAGGGACTATGGCTACACCTTC.

The CDR3, as DNA: TGTGCCAGCAGTTACTCGATTTCTCGGGGGGGCATTCAGACCCAGTACTTC. Its protein is CASSYSISRGGIQTQYF. The chain combines TRBV6-5 with TRBJ2-5; TRBD2 agrees at 8 bases. Germline V lookup: CDR1 MNHEY, CDR2 SVGAGI. CDR3 length equals 17 residues. Trimming took 0 bases from V and 6 from J; bases not matched to a gene: 12.

The rearrangement joins TRBV20-1 to TRBJ2-1, with D unclear. CDR3 size: 16 residues. V was cut by 3 bases and J by 5 bases, with 20 bases left in between. Germline values: CDR1 DFQATT, CDR2 SNEGSKA (reference sequence). For the CDR3, the DNA is TGCAGTGCTAGTGGGTTCCCTTCTCGAATCAACAATGAGCAGTTCTTC. Encoded protein: CSASGFPSRINNEQFF.

The chain combines TRBV19 with TRBJ1-1, with D perhaps matching TRBD1 (6 bases). Trimming removed 5 bases at V and 6 bases at J, with 10 bases between. This CDR3 comprises 12 residues. Germline V gives CDR1 LNHDA, CDR2 SQIVND (reference sequence). The CDR3 DNA follows: TGTGCCAGTAGTCTCACAGGGTCTGAAGCTTTCTTT. Translation: CASSLTGSEAFF.

This clonotype was seen only a few times. The chain joins TRBV5-1 to TRBJ1-3, with unresolved D. Trimming left V 5 bases short and J 0 bases short, with 6 bases between. Germline-derived CDR1 and CDR2 are SGHRS and YFSETQ. The CDR3 is 13 residues long. CDR3 region: CASSVGSGNTIYF. CDR3 nucleotides: TGCGCCAGCAGTGTAGGCTCTGGAAACACCATATATTTT.

V usage is TRBV4-1 and J usage is TRBJ1-2; D unclear. Germline CDR1 and CDR2: MGHRA and YSYEKL. The CDR3 totals 15 residues. V lost 0 bases, J lost 5 bases, and 13 bases lay in between. The CDR3 nucleotides read TGCGCCAGCAGCCAAGATCGTGTGATAATGTATGGCTACACCTTC. This gives the protein CASSQDRVIMYGYTF.